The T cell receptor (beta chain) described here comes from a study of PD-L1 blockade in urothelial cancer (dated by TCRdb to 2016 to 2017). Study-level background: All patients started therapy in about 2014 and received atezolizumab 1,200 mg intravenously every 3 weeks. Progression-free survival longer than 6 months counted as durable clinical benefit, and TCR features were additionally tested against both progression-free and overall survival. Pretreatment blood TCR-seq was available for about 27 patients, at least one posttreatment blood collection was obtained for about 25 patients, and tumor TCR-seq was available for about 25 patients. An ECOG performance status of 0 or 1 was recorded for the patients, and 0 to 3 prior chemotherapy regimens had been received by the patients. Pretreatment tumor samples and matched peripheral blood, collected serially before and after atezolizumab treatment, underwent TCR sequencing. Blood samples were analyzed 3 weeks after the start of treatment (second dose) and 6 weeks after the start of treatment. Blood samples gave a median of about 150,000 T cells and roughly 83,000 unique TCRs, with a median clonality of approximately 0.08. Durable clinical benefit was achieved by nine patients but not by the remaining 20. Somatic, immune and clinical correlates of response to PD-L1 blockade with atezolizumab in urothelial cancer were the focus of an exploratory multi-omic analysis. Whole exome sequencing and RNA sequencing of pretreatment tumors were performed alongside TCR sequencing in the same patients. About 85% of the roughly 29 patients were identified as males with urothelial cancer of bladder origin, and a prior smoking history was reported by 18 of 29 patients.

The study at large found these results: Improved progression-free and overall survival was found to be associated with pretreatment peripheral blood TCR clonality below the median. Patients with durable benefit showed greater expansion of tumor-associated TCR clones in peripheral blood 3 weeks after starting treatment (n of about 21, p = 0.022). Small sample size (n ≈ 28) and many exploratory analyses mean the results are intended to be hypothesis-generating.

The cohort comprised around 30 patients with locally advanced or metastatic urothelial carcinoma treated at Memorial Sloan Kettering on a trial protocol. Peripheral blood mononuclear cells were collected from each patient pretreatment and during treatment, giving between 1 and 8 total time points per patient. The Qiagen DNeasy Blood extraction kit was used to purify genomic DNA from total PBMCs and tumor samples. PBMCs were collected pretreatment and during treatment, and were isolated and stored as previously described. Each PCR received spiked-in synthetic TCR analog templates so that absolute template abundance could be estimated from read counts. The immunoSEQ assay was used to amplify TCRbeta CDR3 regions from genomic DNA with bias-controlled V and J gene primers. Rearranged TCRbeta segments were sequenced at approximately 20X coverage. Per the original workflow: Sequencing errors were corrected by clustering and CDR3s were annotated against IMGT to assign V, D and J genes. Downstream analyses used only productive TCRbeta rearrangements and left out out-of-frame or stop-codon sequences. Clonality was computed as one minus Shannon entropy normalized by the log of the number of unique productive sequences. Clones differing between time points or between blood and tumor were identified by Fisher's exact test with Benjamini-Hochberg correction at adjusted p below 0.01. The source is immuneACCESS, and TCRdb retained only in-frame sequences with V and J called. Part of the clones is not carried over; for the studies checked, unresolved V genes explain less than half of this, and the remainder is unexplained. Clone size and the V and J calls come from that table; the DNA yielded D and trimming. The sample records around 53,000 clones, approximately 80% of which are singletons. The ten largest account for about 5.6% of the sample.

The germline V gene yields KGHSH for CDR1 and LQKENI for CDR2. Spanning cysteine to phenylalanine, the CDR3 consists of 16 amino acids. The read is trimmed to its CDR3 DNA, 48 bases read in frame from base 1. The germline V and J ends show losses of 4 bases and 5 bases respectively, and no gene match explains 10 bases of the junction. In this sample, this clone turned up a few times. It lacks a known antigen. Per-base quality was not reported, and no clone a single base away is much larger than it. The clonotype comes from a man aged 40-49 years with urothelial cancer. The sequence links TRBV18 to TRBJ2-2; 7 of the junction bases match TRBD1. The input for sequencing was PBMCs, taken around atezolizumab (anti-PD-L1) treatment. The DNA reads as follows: TGTGCCAGCTCACTGGGACAGACATCGCTAACCGGGGAGCTGTTTTTT. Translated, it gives CASSLGQTSLTGELFF.